The 16 T cell receptor beta chains below were found in one sample sequenced in a study of blood T cell repertoires in COVID-19. The table came from immunoSEQ multiplex PCR; TCRdb's copy has only in-frame clones and leaves some out. The sample yields 150,000 to 200,000 clones, around 79% seen once. The sequenced sample consisted of peripheral blood. Receptor source: a man aged 60 to 75 with active or convalescent COVID-19.

V and J are TRBV7-2 and TRBJ2-5; D may be TRBD2 (6 bases). CDR1 and CDR2 from the germline V gene are SGHTA and FQGNSA. The CDR3 consists of 15 residues. V dropped 4 bases and J dropped 3 bases, with 15 bases sitting between them. The CDR3 DNA follows: TGTGCCAGCAGCTCCGGGAGCTCCTGGGAAGAGACCCAGTACTTC. It encodes CASSSGSSWEETQYF.

The chain combines TRBV5-1 with TRBJ2-3; 11 nucleotides match TRBD1. This CDR3 has 15 residues. The V gene's germline CDR1 is SGHRS and CDR2 YFSETQ. V was clipped by 3 bases and J by 4 bases; unmatched bases: 4. CDR3 DNA sequence: TGCGCCAGCAGCTATGGGACAGGGGGTGCAGATACGCAGTATTTT. It yields the protein CASSYGTGGADTQYF.

V gene TRBV7-2 combines with J gene TRBJ2-3, with D perhaps matching TRBD2 (5 bases). Germline assignment: CDR1 SGHTA and CDR2 FQGNSA. V lost 5 bases to trimming and J lost 5 bases, with 11 bases between them. The CDR3 contains 13 residues. Here the CDR3 reads CASSPRRGDTQYF. CDR3 bases: TGTGCCAGCAGCCCTCGACGGGGAGATACGCAGTATTTT.

The CDR3 coding sequence is TGTGCCACCAGTGATACAGGGGGCTCGTTTGGCTACACCTTC. This codes for CATSDTGGSFGYTF. The rearrangement joins TRBV24-1 to TRBJ1-2, with 9 positions matching TRBD1. V lost 3 bases, J lost 7 bases, and 5 bases stayed unmatched. Germline V gene data show CDR1 as KGHDR and CDR2 as SFDVKD. The CDR3 contains 14 residues.

Concerning this clone: Other DNA sequences of this sample code for an identical CDR3. The chain combines TRBV28 with TRBJ1-2; no clear D gene. The CDR3 has 11 residues. From germline, CDR1 is MDHEN and CDR2 SYDVKM. V lost 7 bases, J lost 2 bases, and 5 bases lay in between. CDR3 sequence: CASTGNYGYTF. The DNA of the CDR3 is TGTGCCAGCACAGGCAACTATGGCTACACCTTC.

CDR3 sequence (DNA): TGTGCCAGCAGTTTATCGTCCATAGAGGGTCAGCCCCAGCATTTT. This sequence encodes CASSLSSIEGQPQHF. The genes are TRBV27 and TRBJ1-5; no reliable D call. Trimming cost V 0 bases and J 6 bases, with 12 bases left between them. The germline gives CDR1 MNHEY, CDR2 SMNVEV (reference sequence). The CDR3 is 15 residues long.

V is TRBV29-1 and J is TRBJ2-7; TRBD2 matches at 14 bases. The CDR3 spans 16 residues. Trimming removed 4 bases from V and 3 bases from J; junction bases left unmatched: 8. Germline V gene data show CDR1 as SQVTM and CDR2 as ANQGSEA. This chain's CDR3 is CSVVGLAGVDYYEQYF. CDR3 in DNA: TGCAGCGTTGTGGGACTAGCGGGAGTAGACTACTACGAGCAGTACTTC.

This chain joins TRBV6-5 and TRBJ2-2; TRBD1 agrees at 7 bases. The V gene end was trimmed by 6 bases and the J gene end by 3 bases; junction bases not matched to a gene: 7. Germline V gene sequence: CDR1 MNHEY, CDR2 SVGAGI. This CDR3 is 15 amino acids long. The CDR3 protein is CASRRDRGDTGELFF. CDR3 sequence (DNA): TGTGCCAGCAGAAGGGACAGAGGGGACACCGGGGAGCTGTTTTTT.

The chain joins TRBV5-6 to TRBJ1-2; 9 nucleotides agree with TRBD1. The V gene's germline CDR1 is SGHDT and CDR2 YYEEEE. The CDR3 loop spans 14 amino acids. J was trimmed by 7 bases and V by 6 bases; bases with no gene match: 10. CDR3 protein: CASNHPGQGSGYTF. CDR3 bases: TGTGCCAGCAACCACCCGGGACAGGGTAGTGGCTACACCTTC.

This chain uses TRBV5-1 with TRBJ2-2; 8 nucleotides match TRBD2. Germline CDR1 SGHRS, CDR2 YFSETQ. Germline trimming cut 6 bases from V and 5 bases from J; bases unmatched to any gene: 9. This CDR3 spans 15 amino acids. CDR3 sequence: CASTRREAWTGELFF. The CDR3 region has the DNA TGCGCCAGCACTAGGCGGGAGGCTTGGACCGGGGAGCTGTTTTTT.

There are a few counts of this clone. The chain carries TRBV12-5 and TRBJ1-2; a weak D match, TRBD1 (5 bases). There are 14 residues in the CDR3. In germline, CDR1 is LGHNT, CDR2 FRNRAP. V shed 1 base and J shed 2 bases, with 8 bases lying between them. The CDR3 DNA sequence: TGTGCTAGTGGTTTGGCAGGGATAAACTATGGCTACACCTTC. Its protein product is CASGLAGINYGYTF.

The chain joins TRBV27 to TRBJ2-7; TRBD1 matches 8 bases. V lost 5 bases to trimming and J lost 4 bases; unmatched junction nucleotides: 13. The CDR3 has 16 amino acids. CDR1 is MNHEY, CDR2 SMNVEV, per germline (reference sequence). CDR3 coding DNA: TGTGCCAGCAGTCTCCTACCGACAGGGGTCGTGTACGAGCAGTACTTC. It codes for CASSLLPTGVVYEQYF.

This sequence joins TRBV6-1 and TRBJ2-5; D unclear. Germline assignment: CDR1 MNHNS and CDR2 SASEGT. V was trimmed by 3 bases and J by 4 bases, leaving 9 bases between them. The CDR3 loop spans 13 amino acids. CDR3 sequence (DNA): TGTGCCAGCAGTGACAAAACCAGAGAGACCCAGTACTTC. Translation gives CASSDKTRETQYF.

This clone was counted between two and nine times. The chain joins TRBV7-2 to TRBJ2-5, with a tentative D call TRBD2 (5 bases). CDR3 length: 12 amino acids. Germline V gene sequence: CDR1 SGHTA, CDR2 FQGNSA. V was trimmed by 5 bases and J by 7 bases, leaving 11 bases between them. CDR3 sequence: CASSAYEGTQYF. The CDR3 DNA reads TGTGCCAGCAGCGCGTACGAGGGGACCCAGTACTTC.

This clone was seen more than once but under ten times. The chain couples TRBV28 to TRBJ2-1, with TRBD2 identical over 9 bases. CDR3 length: 14 residues. Per germline, CDR1 MDHEN and CDR2 SYDVKM. J lost 9 bases, V lost 5 bases, and 8 bases had no gene match. The DNA of the CDR3 is TGTGCCAGCAGTCCCAACCAGCGGGAGGTTGAGCAGTTCTTC. Amino acids: CASSPNQREVEQFF.

The V and J genes are TRBV4-3 and TRBJ1-1; maybe TRBD1 (6 bases). In germline, CDR1 is LGHNA, CDR2 YSLEER. The V and J ends lost 0 bases and 3 bases respectively, with 11 bases between them. The CDR3 is made up of 15 amino acids. CDR3 loop: CASSQDLGGHTEAFF. CDR3 nucleotides: TGCGCCAGCAGCCAAGATTTGGGGGGGCACACTGAAGCTTTCTTT.